The entry that follows covers one TCR beta chain sequence. The germline V gene encodes CDR1 SEHNR and CDR2 FQNEAQ (reference sequence). Trimming cost V 0 bases and J 2 bases, with 10 bases left between them. The CDR3 runs to 15 residues. When replicate PCRs were run on sorted subsets, they used 150 to 250 ng DNA, about 30,000 T cell genomes. Measured with immunoSEQ multiplex PCR; TCRdb has only the in-frame clones, and not every one. The table lists 2 million to 2.5 million clones, 85% to 95% of them singletons, with about 0.39% in the top ten. The sample is drawn from a study of shared clonotypes between healthy human individuals. Overall study: Each donor's CD4 naive and CD4 memory cells filled three plates apiece, CD8 naive two, and CD8 memory one.

The sequenced sample consisted of naive CD4+ T cells from PBMCs. The subset denotes: CD45RA+ positively selected. This receptor was identified in a man aged 18 to 35 in good health. Some clones in this sample may be carry-over from other donors' samples. V and J are TRBV7-9 and TRBJ1-1; no reliable D call. This CDR3 reads CASSLARAVNTEAFF. The CDR3 bases are TGTGCCAGCAGCTTAGCGAGGGCAGTAAACACTGAAGCTTTCTTT.